This TCR beta chain was sequenced during a study of blood T cell repertoires in COVID-19. The overall study: Acute and convalescent COVID-19 specimens originated in the United States, Italy and Spain. Sources were T cells, B-cell-depleted T cells, or PBMCs; the material itself was cDNA or gDNA.

Data came from immunoSEQ multiplex PCR; TCRdb stores just in-frame clones and leaves some out. The data show 250,000 to 300,000 clones, around 80% seen once. This clone has at least ten counts. CDR3 length equals 15 residues. V dropped 2 bases and J dropped 4; count of bases not matched to a gene: 5. The germline CDR1 and CDR2 sequences are MDHEN and SYDVKM. Sequences were obtained from peripheral blood. The chain employs TRBV28 and TRBJ2-3, with 8 bases that match TRBD2. The TCR was taken from an older man with acute or convalescent COVID-19. The CDR3, as DNA: TGTGCCAGCAGTTTACGCCGGGGGGGCTCAGATACGCAGTATTTT. Residues: CASSLRRGGSDTQYF.